This T cell receptor (beta chain) was recovered during a study of cytotoxic CD8 clonotypes in ibrutinib-treated CLL. Findings of the study overall: Baseline levels of clonality went above those of age-matched healthy donors and moved with circulating CD8+ T-cell counts. At progression, clonality fell back toward baseline after rising at ibrutinib response.

Points on this clone: Its antigen is as yet unknown.

Deep sequencing aimed at 1 in 200,000 to 1 in 1 million T cells' resolution. Repertoires were generated with immunoSEQ multiplex PCR, while TCRdb's copy carries only in-frame clones and drops some. The sample includes about 270,000 clones, roughly four fifths of them seen just once. The receptor was derived from a human donor with chronic lymphocytic leukemia. This material consisted of PBMCs, taken at disease progression, from a patient treated with ibrutinib.

The CDR3 loop is CTGGKPTGELFF. The CDR3 coding sequence is TGCACCGGAGGAAAACCGACCGGGGAGCTGTTTTTT. The gene calls are TRBV10-1 and TRBJ2-2; D may be TRBD2 (5 bases). This CDR3 is 12 amino acids long. The germline gives CDR1 WNHNN, CDR2 SYGVQD (reference sequence).